This T cell receptor beta chain was found in a study of shared clonotypes between healthy human individuals. Overall study: CD4 naive cells filled three plates per donor, CD4 memory three, CD8 naive two and CD8 memory one.

Germline V CDR1 and CDR2: SGHAT, FQNNGV. Losses at the gene ends were 6 bases for V and 4 bases for J; bases not matched to a gene: 11. The CDR3 length is 15 residues. Only in-frame clones appear in the TCRdb table, and some are missing; sequencing was by immunoSEQ multiplex PCR. Of about 2.4 million clones in the sample, more than 85% are singletons; the top ten hold approximately 0.35%. Overall study findings and caveats: Incompleteness in sorted-subset sequencing, despite large depth, was shown by rarefaction.

This clone occurred once. Its antigen remains unknown. The sequence came from a man in his late teens or twenties in good health. Some clones in this sample may be carry-over from other donors' samples. The chain uses TRBV11-2 and TRBJ1-1; 7 nucleotides align to TRBD1. The sequencing input was naive CD4+ T cells from PBMCs. Subset described: CD45RA+ positively selected. CDR3 DNA sequence: TGTGCCAGCAGGCAGAACAGGGGTTTTACCACTGAAGCTTTCTTT. Encoded protein: CASRQNRGFTTEAFF.